The text below deals with one T cell receptor beta chain. The V end was cut by 4 bases, the J end by 7 bases, with 22 bases between. Germline-derived CDR1 and CDR2 are MGHDK and SYGVNS. This CDR3 has 17 residues. This sample was taken from a study of cytotoxic CD8 clonotypes in ibrutinib-treated CLL. Produced via immunoSEQ multiplex PCR; TCRdb's table is partial and in-frame only. This repertoire shows around 33,000 clones, roughly 45% found once; its top ten account for 18%. Sequences were derived from PBMCs, sampled before ibrutinib treatment. This TCR derives from a human donor with chronic lymphocytic leukemia. The chain combines TRBV25-1 with TRBJ1-4, with no clear D. CDR3 sequence reads: CASSGAFYWPRSEKLFF. The CDR3 DNA reads as TGTGCCAGCAGTGGGGCCTTCTATTGGCCCCGGAGTGAAAAACTGTTTTTT.